This T cell receptor beta chain was identified in a study of T-cell memory formation after mild COVID-19. From the 5' RACE reads, TCRdb called clonotypes with MiXCR, one entry per CDR3 protein. The data hold roughly 450,000 distinct CDR3 sequences, with 18% observed a single time. The CDR3 is 16 residues long. The trim removed 4 bases at V and 5 bases at J, leaving 9 bases unmatched. CDR1 is SGHRS and CDR2 is YFSETQ in the germline V gene. Sequencing used PBMCs or a T cell subset sorted from them (not recorded which). J is TRBJ2-4 and V is TRBV5-1; TRBD2 matches at 10 bases. The clonotype originates from an adult woman who had mild COVID-19 (a few samples of this study predate the infection). Cell type and time point are not known. CDR3 coding DNA: TGCGCCAGCAGCCCCACATCAGGACTAGCGGAAAACATTCAGTACTTC. Protein product: CASSPTSGLAENIQYF.